The entry that follows covers one TCR beta chain sequence. The antigen is unknown. These data are taken from a study of cytomegalovirus exposure and HLA in healthy donors. The CDR3 contains 11 residues. V was pared by 4 bases and J by 9 bases, with 8 bases between. Germline loops: CDR1 SGHRS, CDR2 YFSETQ. Findings of the study overall: Another analysis was done later, and it associated 15,000 or so TCR beta sequences with HLA alleles at 0.05 false discovery rate. From TCR beta sequences, most subjects' HLA-A and HLA-B alleles were reportedly predicted accurately.

Vbeta (60) and Jbeta (13) primers were used in the PCR. Clones were sequenced by immunoSEQ multiplex PCR, and TCRdb holds only the in-frame ones, with some missing. The sample lists about 210,000 clones; about 79% were seen once. The J gene is TRBJ2-1, the V gene TRBV5-1; D is unclear. This sequence was found in a male donor in good health and CMV-seronegative. Sequencing used PBMCs. The CDR3 reads CASSLGGEQFF. For the CDR3, the DNA is TGCGCCAGCAGCCTTGGCGGTGAGCAGTTCTTC.